Detailed here is one T cell receptor beta chain. This sample was included in a study of blood T cell repertoires in COVID-19. At the level of the study: Samples taken during acute and convalescent COVID-19 were collected in the United States, Italy and Spain. Nucleic acid was either cDNA or gDNA, and it came from T cells, B-cell-depleted T cells, or PBMCs.

Per the authors' pipeline: Estimation of nucleated cell counts relied on the amplification of reference gene primers. Sequenced by immunoSEQ multiplex PCR; TCRdb stores in-frame clones only, minus some. The DNA was the basis for D and trimming; V, J and clone size are from that table. The sample has more than 95,000 clones, 90% to 95% seen once; the top ten hold 5% to 6.5%. Germline V gives CDR1 MNHEY, CDR2 SVGEGT. V was clipped by 4 bases and J by 1 base, with 8 bases between them. The CDR3 covers 14 residues. The specimen sequenced was peripheral blood. This sequence originates from a human donor in a cohort sampled during active COVID-19. The V call is TRBV6-2 or TRBV6-3, the J call TRBJ1-5, with D possibly TRBD1 on 5 matching bases. CDR3 residues: CASSFDRSNQPQHF. In nucleotides, the CDR3 is TGTGCCAGCAGTTTTGACAGAAGCAATCAGCCCCAGCATTTT.